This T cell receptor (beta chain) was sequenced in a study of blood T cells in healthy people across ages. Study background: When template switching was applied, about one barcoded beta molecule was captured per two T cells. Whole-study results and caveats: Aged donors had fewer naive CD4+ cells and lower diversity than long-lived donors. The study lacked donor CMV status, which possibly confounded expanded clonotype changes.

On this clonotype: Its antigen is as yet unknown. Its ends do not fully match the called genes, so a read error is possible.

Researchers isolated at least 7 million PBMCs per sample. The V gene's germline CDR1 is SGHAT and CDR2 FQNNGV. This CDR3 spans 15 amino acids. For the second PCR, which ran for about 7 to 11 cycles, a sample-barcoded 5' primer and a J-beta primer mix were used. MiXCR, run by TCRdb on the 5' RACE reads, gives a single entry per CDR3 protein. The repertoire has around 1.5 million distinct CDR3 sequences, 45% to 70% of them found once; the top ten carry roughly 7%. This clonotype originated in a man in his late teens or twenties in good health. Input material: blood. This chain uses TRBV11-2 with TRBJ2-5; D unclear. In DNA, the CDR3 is TGTGCCAGCAGCCCACCCGGTCTGGTCCAAGAGATCCAGTACTTC. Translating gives CASSPPGLVQEIQYF.